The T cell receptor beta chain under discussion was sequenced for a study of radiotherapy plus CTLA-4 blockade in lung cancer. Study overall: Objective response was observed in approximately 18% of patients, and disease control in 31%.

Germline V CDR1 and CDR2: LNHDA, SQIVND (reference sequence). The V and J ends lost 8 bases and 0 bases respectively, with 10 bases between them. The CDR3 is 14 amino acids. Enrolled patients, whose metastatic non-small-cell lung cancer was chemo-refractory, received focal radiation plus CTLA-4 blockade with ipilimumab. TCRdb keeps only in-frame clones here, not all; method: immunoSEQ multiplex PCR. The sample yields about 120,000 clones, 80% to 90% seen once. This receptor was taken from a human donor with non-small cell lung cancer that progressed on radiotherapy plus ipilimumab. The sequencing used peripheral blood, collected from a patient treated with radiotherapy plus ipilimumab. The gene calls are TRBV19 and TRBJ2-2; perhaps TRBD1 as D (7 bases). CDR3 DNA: TGTGCCAGTGCCAGGGGGGCGAACACCGGGGAGCTGTTTTTT. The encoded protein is CASARGANTGELFF.